Listed below are T cell receptor beta chains from one sample, sequenced in a study of blood T cell repertoires in COVID-19. TCRdb's copy holds only in-frame clones and misses some; the assay was immunoSEQ multiplex PCR. The sample lists around 300,000 clones; approximately 89% were seen once. The specimen was peripheral blood. These receptors all come from a woman aged 25 to 39 with COVID-19, enrolled during active disease. Each CDR3 is given with its conserved first and last residue. Each record gives: D gene, V gene, J gene, clone size, CDR3 DNA, CDR3 protein. D genes are given only for firm matches. The size field is filled for only some rows; it gives once, few, many or a size class.

>-|TRBV5-4|TRBJ2-2|once
TGTGCCAGCAGGTTGGGAGGATCAGCGAACACCGGGGAGCTGTTTTTT
CASRLGGSANTGELFF
>TRBD1|TRBV7-9|TRBJ2-1|-
TGTGCCAGCAGCTTTGGAGACAGGGCTTTCAATGAGCAGTTCTTC
CASSFGDRAFNEQFF
>-|TRBV19|TRBJ1-1|-
TGTGCCAGTAGGGAGGGTCTGAACACTGAAGCTTTCTTT
CASREGLNTEAFF
>-|TRBV18|TRBJ2-5|-
TGTGCCAGCTCACCACAGGTCCTTAGCGGTATACAAGAGACCCAGTACTTC
CASSPQVLSGIQETQYF
>TRBD1|TRBV2|TRBJ1-4|-
TGTGCCAGCAGCGCAAACAGGGGATCCATTAATGAAAAACTGTTTTTT
CASSANRGSINEKLFF
>-|TRBV7-2|TRBJ2-5|-
TGTGCCAGCAGCTTCAGGGCAGAGACCCAGTACTTC
CASSFRAETQYF
>-|TRBV3-1/TRBV3-2|TRBJ1-2|few
TGTGCCAGCAGCCCCAGACACCTCCGAGGGTATGGCTACACCTTC
CASSPRHLRGYGYTF
>-|TRBV30|TRBJ1-2|-
TGTGCCTTGGAGTACAGTTCCATTGCGGGGGAGGCTAACTATGGCTACACCTTC
CALEYSSIAGEANYGYTF
>-|TRBV5-4|TRBJ2-6|-
TGTGCCAGCGAAATGCGTCGTAGCTCTGGGGCCAACGTCCTGACTTTC
CASEMRRSSGANVLTF
>TRBD1|TRBV5-1|TRBJ1-4|-
TGCGCCAGCCGGACAGGTCGCCTTGACAGGGATATAGAAAAACTGTTTTTT
CASRTGRLDRDIEKLFF
>TRBD1|TRBV3-1/TRBV3-2|TRBJ1-1|-
TGTGCCAGCAGCCAAGAAGGGGGCAACACTGAAGCTTTCTTT
CASSQEGGNTEAFF
>TRBD2|TRBV6-1|TRBJ2-1|-
TGTGCCAGCAGTGGGCCTATAGCGGGGGTATACAATGAGCAGTTCTTC
CASSGPIAGVYNEQFF
>TRBD2|TRBV2|TRBJ2-1|-
TGTGCCAGCAGTATGTCACTAGCGGGGGCGAGATCCTACAATGAGCAGTTCTTC
CASSMSLAGARSYNEQFF
>-|TRBV6-5|TRBJ2-3|-
TGTGCCAGCAGTCCGACTAGTTCCCCAGATACGCAGTATTTT
CASSPTSSPDTQYF
>-|TRBV28|TRBJ1-5|-
TGTGCCAGCAGTTTCGGCGGTTTCAACCAGCCCCAGCATTTT
CASSFGGFNQPQHF
>TRBD1|TRBV7-2|TRBJ1-5|-
TGTGCCAGCAGCTTTCAGGGGGAGAATCAGCCCCAGCATTTT
CASSFQGENQPQHF
>TRBD2|TRBV5-6|TRBJ2-1|-
TGTGCCAGCAGCTTGGTAGTAGCGGGGGACAATGAGCAGTTCTTC
CASSLVVAGDNEQFF
>TRBD1|TRBV10-3|TRBJ2-5|-
TGTGCCATCAGTGAGGTTACAGGGGGCCAAGAGACCCAGTACTTC
CAISEVTGGQETQYF
>-|TRBV6-2/TRBV6-3|TRBJ1-5|-
TGTGCCAGCAGTTACTCAGGCGGCAGCCCTTATAGCAATCAGCCCCAGCATTTT
CASSYSGGSPYSNQPQHF
>TRBD2|TRBV3-1/TRBV3-2|TRBJ2-3|-
TGTGCCAGCAGCCCGGGACTAGCGGGGACTAGCACAGATACGCAGTATTTT
CASSPGLAGTSTDTQYF
>TRBD1|TRBV13|TRBJ1-6|once
TGTGCCAGCAGCTACTATTCGACAGGGGGCATATCACCCCTCCACTTT
CASSYYSTGGISPLHF
>-|TRBV6-5|TRBJ1-6|-
TGTGCCAGCAGTTACGGGTACGGGACGGGCGGGACACCCCTCCACTTT
CASSYGYGTGGTPLHF
>-|TRBV21-1|TRBJ1-5|few
TGTGCCAGCAGTTTTTTCAAGAGGAGGAGCAATCAGCCCCAGCATTTT
CASSFFKRRSNQPQHF
>-|TRBV11-3|TRBJ1-1|once
TGTGCCAGCAGCGTTATATCCCGAGGAACTGAAGCTTTCTTT
CASSVISRGTEAFF
>-|TRBV7-8|TRBJ1-5|-
TGTGCCAGCAGCTTAGCGGGGGGGAATCAGCCCCAGCATTTT
CASSLAGGNQPQHF
>TRBD2|TRBV5-5|TRBJ2-1|-
TGTGCCAGCAGCTTGGCCCGACTGGGGAGGGCCAATGAGCAGTTCTTC
CASSLARLGRANEQFF
>-|TRBV6-5|TRBJ1-1|-
TGTGCCAGCAGTTCCTCCTCGACAGGCATGAACACTGAAGCTTTCTTT
CASSSSSTGMNTEAFF
>-|TRBV6-2/TRBV6-3|TRBJ2-1|-
TGTGCCAGCAGTTACACTGCCGTATCCTACAATGAGCAGTTCTTC
CASSYTAVSYNEQFF
>TRBD1|TRBV10-3|TRBJ2-5|-
TGTGCCACGACAGGGGATGAAGAGACCCAGTACTTC
CATTGDEETQYF
>TRBD1|TRBV28|TRBJ2-5|-
TGTGCCACCACGACAGGGGGAAAGACCCAGTACTTC
CATTTGGKTQYF
>-|TRBV5-1|TRBJ1-4|-
TGCGCCAGCAGCTCGCGAGGAAAACTGTTTTTT
CASSSRGKLFF
>TRBD1|TRBV6-5|TRBJ1-1|-
TGTGCCAGCAGGGCCCGGGAGGGGGCGAACACTGAAGCTTTCTTT
CASRAREGANTEAFF
>-|TRBV2|TRBJ1-4|-
TGTGCCAGCGGAGTGACGGGTAGCGCTAATGAAAAACTGTTTTTT
CASGVTGSANEKLFF
>-|TRBV27|TRBJ2-1|-
TGTGCCAGCACCGATTTAGGGGGGGGGTACAATGAGCAGTTCTTC
CASTDLGGGYNEQFF
>-|TRBV4-2|TRBJ2-3|-
TGTGCCAGCAGCCAAGATCAGGTCTCCGGTACGCAGTATTTT
CASSQDQVSGTQYF
>TRBD2|TRBV2|TRBJ2-4|-
TGTGCCAGCAGGGTTAGCGGGGGGTCGTTCGTAGTCAAAAACATTCAGTACTTC
CASRVSGGSFVVKNIQYF
>TRBD1|TRBV7-2|TRBJ2-4|-
TGTGCCAGCAGCAGAAGCCGGGACAGGGTGAACATTCAGTACTTC
CASSRSRDRVNIQYF
>TRBD1|TRBV2|TRBJ2-1|-
TGTGCCAGCAGTCCTCGGGACAGGGGGCGCCACAATGAGCAGTTCTTC
CASSPRDRGRHNEQFF
>TRBD2|TRBV11-2|TRBJ2-7|-
TGTGCCAGCAGCATACTAGCGGGGGGAGCCGAGCAGTACTTC
CASSILAGGAEQYF
>TRBD1|TRBV5-1|TRBJ1-2|-
TGCGCCAGCAGCTTGGCAGCGACAGGGGATGGCTACACCTTC
CASSLAATGDGYTF
>-|TRBV7-9|TRBJ1-1|-
TGTGCCAGCAGCTTAGGGGTCAGGTCCACTGAAGCTTTCTTT
CASSLGVRSTEAFF
>TRBD2|TRBV19|TRBJ2-5|-
TGTGCCAGTAGTATTCCGGGAGGGGAGACCCAGTACTTC
CASSIPGGETQYF
>-|TRBV5-8|TRBJ1-1|-
TGTGCCAGCATCCTTAGGGGGATGAACACTGAAGCTTTCTTT
CASILRGMNTEAFF
>-|TRBV5-6|TRBJ2-2|-
TGTGCCAGCAGCTTGGCGGGAAACGGGCCCAGCGGGGAGCTGTTTTTT
CASSLAGNGPSGELFF
>-|TRBV5-1|TRBJ2-5|-
TGCGCCAGCAGCCCCAGGAGGGGTGAGACCCAGTACTTC
CASSPRRGETQYF
>TRBD2|TRBV27|TRBJ2-3|-
TGTGCCAGCGGAACGCGGGGGGACTTCAAAAGCACAGATACGCAGTATTTT
CASGTRGDFKSTDTQYF
>-|TRBV7-3|TRBJ1-1|-
TGTGCCAGCAGCCAGCTGGGGGGCACTGAAGCTTTCTTT
CASSQLGGTEAFF
>TRBD1|TRBV19|TRBJ1-5|-
TGTGCCAGTAGTATTATCTGGACAGGGAGTGGCAATCAGCCCCAGCATTTT
CASSIIWTGSGNQPQHF
>-|TRBV5-5|TRBJ1-1|-
TGTGCCACCTGGGGGGGAGGTGCGCGAGCTTTCTTT
CATWGGGARAFF
>TRBD1|TRBV7-2|TRBJ1-5|-
TGTGCCAGCAGCCCAAAGACAGGGTCGCAACAGCCCCAGCATTTT
CASSPKTGSQQPQHF
>TRBD2|TRBV27|TRBJ2-1|-
TGTGCCAGCAGGAAAGGACTAGCGGGGGGGAATGAGCAGTTCTTC
CASRKGLAGGNEQFF
>TRBD1|TRBV5-1|TRBJ1-1|-
TGCGCCAGCAGAAAAGACAGGGGCACTGAAGCTTTCTTT
CASRKDRGTEAFF
>-|TRBV9|TRBJ2-3|-
TGTGCCAGCAGCGAACAGACCCATAGCACAGATACGCAGTATTTT
CASSEQTHSTDTQYF
>TRBD2|TRBV29-1|TRBJ2-3|-
TGCAGCGGGAGGACTAGCGGGGGGGATACGCAGTATTTT
CSGRTSGGDTQYF